The TCR beta chain described here comes from a study of OX40 agonist ivuxolimab in advanced cancers. CDR3 length: 15 amino acids. Per germline, CDR1 MNHEY and CDR2 SMNVEV (reference sequence). The ends were cut back, 5 bases at V and 2 bases at J, with 16 bases in the middle. The sampling schedule covered blood at baseline, cycle 4 day 1, and cycle 7 day 1. Concerning this clone itself: Its antigen is as yet unknown.

Findings of the study overall: Not determined was the antigen specificity of the expanded peripheral T cells. CD4+ and CD8+ blood T cells expanded clonally by week 6 at 0.1 to 3.0 mg/kg.

Assay used: immunoSEQ multiplex PCR; TCRdb lists only in-frame clones, some missing. Of some 150,000 clones listed, 90% are singletons. This chain links TRBV27 with TRBJ2-7, with TRBD1 as a possible D gene (6 bases). This clonotype was sampled from an adult with an advanced solid tumor such as melanoma, head and neck, liver or kidney cancer. This material consisted of CD4+ or CD8+ T cells sorted from blood, taken in a trial of the OX40 agonist ivuxolimab. The CDR3 here is CASSMTGTNTYEQYF. The CDR3, as DNA: TGTGCCAGCAGTATGACAGGTACTAATACCTACGAGCAGTACTTC.